The 21 T cell receptor beta chains listed next were all sequenced from one sample in a study of cytomegalovirus exposure and HLA in healthy donors. Using immunoSEQ multiplex PCR, the repertoire was profiled, and TCRdb retains in-frame clones only, with some absent. The repertoire holds about 220,000 clones, with 90% to 95% as singletons. Sequencing input: PBMCs. Receptors originate from a woman younger than 30 in good health and CMV-seronegative.

The J gene is TRBJ2-1, the V gene TRBV6-1; the match to TRBD2 covers 8 bases. Looked up from germline, CDR1 is MNHNS and CDR2 is SASEGT. Trimming took 3 bases from V and 6 from J; bases not matched to a gene: 10. This CDR3 has 16 residues. CDR3 loop: CASSDYGRVVSNEQFF. In DNA, the CDR3 is TGTGCCAGCAGTGACTACGGGAGGGTAGTCTCCAATGAGCAGTTCTTC.

This clone has just one count. The chain is built from TRBV6-1 and TRBJ2-7; TRBD2 might be the D (6 bases). V dropped 9 bases and J dropped 10 bases, with 16 bases sitting between them. Germline V gene lookup returns CDR1 MNHNS and CDR2 SASEGT. The CDR3 contains 11 residues. The CDR3 DNA reads as TGTGCCAGGCACCGGGACTCCCGTCAGTACTTC. Protein sequence: CARHRDSRQYF.

This chain uses TRBV10-3 with TRBJ1-6; D is possibly TRBD1 (5 bases). The V gene's germline CDR1 is ENHRY and CDR2 SYGVKD. The length of the CDR3 is 14 residues. V was pared by 3 bases and J by 5 bases, with 8 bases between. CDR3 in amino acids: CAISEGGDNSPLHF. CDR3 coding DNA: TGTGCCATCAGTGAAGGAGGGGATAATTCACCCCTCCACTTT.

In this sample, this clone turned up once. This sequence joins TRBV6-5 and TRBJ2-5, with no clear D. The germline gives CDR1 MNHEY, CDR2 SVGAGI. This CDR3 region has 11 residues. With 0 bases removed from V and 9 bases from J, the gap between germline ends came to 5 bases. CDR3 DNA sequence: TGTGCCAGCAGTTACTCGAGTTCCCAGTACTTC. Protein: CASSYSSSQYF.

The chain links TRBV28 to TRBJ1-2; 7 positions match TRBD1. The CDR3 contains 12 residues. The V gene end was trimmed by 5 bases and the J gene end by 8 bases; junction bases not matched to a gene: 5. The germline CDR1 and CDR2 sequences are MDHEN and SYDVKM. The CDR3 is CASSLTGVGYTF. The CDR3 bases are TGTGCCAGCAGTCTTACAGGGGTAGGCTACACCTTC.

The V and J genes are TRBV7-7 and TRBJ1-5, with 9 bases aligning to TRBD1. Germline CDR1 reads SSHAT; CDR2 reads FNYEAQ (reference sequence). The trim removed 2 bases at V and 8 bases at J, leaving 7 bases unmatched. CDR3 size: 15 residues. CDR3 sequence (DNA): TGTGCCAGCAGCTTATGTGGACAGGGGTTGGAGCCCCAGCATTTT. Its protein product is CASSLCGQGLEPQHF.

The chain joins TRBV28 to TRBJ1-1, with D perhaps matching TRBD1 (5 bases). Germline assignment: CDR1 MDHEN and CDR2 SYDVKM. The germline V and J ends were trimmed by 7 bases and 0 bases, with 12 bases remaining between them. CDR3 size: 14 residues. CDR3 residues: CASIPTDMNTEAFF. The CDR3 nucleotides are TGTGCCAGCATTCCGACAGATATGAACACTGAAGCTTTCTTT.

In its sample, this clone was seen once. The chain couples TRBV9 to TRBJ2-7; possible D gene TRBD2, 5 bases. Germline V lookup: CDR1 SGDLS, CDR2 YYNGEE. The CDR3 spans 14 residues. The germline V and J ends were trimmed by 0 bases and 3 bases, with 10 bases remaining between them. For the CDR3, the DNA is TGTGCCAGCAGCGTAGGCCTACGGGGCTACGAGCAGTACTTC. Amino acids: CASSVGLRGYEQYF.

Worth noting for this clone: A read error may produce the germline difference seen at one junction end. The J gene is TRBJ2-7, the V gene TRBV2; 9 bases are a match to TRBD2. Germline V CDR1 and CDR2: SNHLY, FYNNEI. CDR3 size: 15 residues. The CDR3 region is CASREGTSSLYEQYF. The DNA of the CDR3 is TGTGCCAGCAGGGAAGGGACTAGCAGTCTCTACGAGCAGTACTTC. The full variable domain, rest sourced from reference TRBV2 and TRBJ2-7, is EPEVTQTPSHQVTQMGQEVILRCVPISNHLYFYWYRQILGQKVEFLVSFYNNEISEKSEIFDDQFSVERPDGSNFTLKIRSTKLEDSAMYFCASREGTSSLYEQYFGPGTRLTVT.

The chain has TRBV5-4 and TRBJ2-2; 9 nucleotides match TRBD1. The germline V gene encodes CDR1 SGHNT and CDR2 YYREEE (reference sequence). V was pared by 4 bases and J by 3 bases, with 4 bases of the junction left unmatched. This CDR3 contains 15 residues. The CDR3 region has the DNA TGTGCCAGCAGCGAGACAGGGGGGGACACCGGGGAGCTGTTTTTT. It specifies CASSETGGDTGELFF.

Written as DNA, the CDR3 is TGTGCCAGCAGCCCCTGGGGGGCCTACGAGCAGTACTTC. Protein: CASSPWGAYEQYF. The chain combines TRBV4-2 with TRBJ2-7; tentatively, D is TRBD2 (6 bases). V was clipped by 4 bases and J by 2 bases, with 9 bases between them. This CDR3 is 13 amino acids long. Germline lookup yields CDR1 LGHNA and CDR2 YNFKEQ.

This chain joins TRBV5-1 and TRBJ1-1; 7 bases match TRBD1. This CDR3 spans 15 amino acids. The V and J ends lost 2 bases and 7 bases, in that order; junction bases with no gene match: 11. The germline gives CDR1 SGHRS, CDR2 YFSETQ. CDR3 in amino acids: CASSFAGSSGGEAFF. In nucleotides, the CDR3 is TGCGCCAGCAGCTTCGCGGGGTCGTCAGGGGGTGAAGCTTTCTTT.

CDR3 loop: CASSLGGVQETQYF. CDR3 DNA: TGTGCCAGCAGCTTAGGCGGGGTACAAGAGACCCAGTACTTC. The rearrangement joins TRBV7-2 to TRBJ2-5, with D possibly being TRBD2 (6 bases). The CDR3 totals 14 residues. The germline CDR1 and CDR2 sequences are SGHTA and FQGNSA. Trimming left V 1 base short and J 2 bases short, with 8 bases between.

This clone appeared once. The V gene is TRBV19, the J gene TRBJ1-2, with a tentative D call TRBD1 (5 bases). Germline values: CDR1 LNHDA, CDR2 SQIVND (reference sequence). Trimming pared 4 bases from V and 0 bases from J, leaving 18 bases between. This CDR3 region has 17 residues. The CDR3: CASSKAPGGEPNYGYTF. Here the CDR3 DNA reads TGTGCCAGTAGTAAAGCCCCCGGGGGAGAACCTAACTATGGCTACACCTTC. The variable domain in full, completed from reference TRBV19 and TRBJ1-2, reads DGGITQSPKYLFRKEGQNVTLSCEQNLNHDAMYWYRQDPGQGLRLIYYSQIVNDFQKGDIAEGYSVSREKKESFPLTVTSAQKNPTAFYLCASSKAPGGEPNYGYTFGSGTRLTVV.

J is TRBJ2-7 and V is TRBV14; 7 bases align to TRBD1. With V trimmed by 4 bases and J by 4 bases, 10 bases remained unmatched. This CDR3 has 15 residues. The germline V gene encodes CDR1 SGHDN and CDR2 FVKESK. This CDR3 reads CASSPLGDRLYEQYF. The CDR3 bases are TGTGCCAGCAGCCCCCTAGGGGACAGACTATACGAGCAGTACTTC.

The V gene is TRBV14, the J gene TRBJ1-1; 9 positions agree with TRBD1. The CDR3 totals 14 residues. Germline CDR1 SGHDN, CDR2 FVKESK. After removal of 1 base from V and 10 bases from J, the junction contained 7 bases not matched to a gene. CDR3 sequence (DNA): TGTGCCAGCAGCCAAGCAGGGACAGGGTCGATAGCTTTCTTT. Its translation is CASSQAGTGSIAFF.

The rearrangement joins TRBV7-2 to TRBJ2-5; TRBD2 aligns across 8 bases. This CDR3 has 15 amino acids. Looked up from germline, CDR1 is SGHTA and CDR2 is FQGNSA. J gave up 2 bases and V 5 bases, and 7 bases lay outside the gene matches. The DNA for the CDR3 is TGTGCCAGCAGCCGGCCGGGACTAGGGCAAGAGACCCAGTACTTC. It is translated as CASSRPGLGQETQYF.

This clone occurred once. The chain has TRBV2 and TRBJ2-2; TRBD1 aligns across 9 bases. This CDR3 is built from 15 residues. The J segment lost 4 bases and the V segment lost 6 bases, leaving 6 bases of the junction unmatched. Germline V gene lookup returns CDR1 SNHLY and CDR2 FYNNEI. The CDR3 DNA follows: TGTGCCAGCAGGCTGACAGGGGGAGGCACCGGGGAGCTGTTTTTT. Protein sequence: CASRLTGGGTGELFF.

This rearrangement joins TRBV25-1 to TRBJ2-1, with TRBD1 as a possible D gene (6 bases). The CDR3 extends over 15 amino acids. CDR1 is MGHDK and CDR2 is SYGVNS in the germline V gene. V gave up 4 bases and J gave up 3 bases, with 13 bases separating them. Here the CDR3 reads CASSATGSSYNEQFF. In DNA form, the CDR3 reads TGTGCCAGCAGTGCCACAGGGAGTAGCTACAATGAGCAGTTCTTC.

The chain couples TRBV7-6 to TRBJ2-5; D is possibly TRBD1 (7 bases). Trimming stripped 2 bases from V and 3 bases from J, with 16 bases between. The CDR3 consists of 16 residues. Germline V gene lookup returns CDR1 SGHVS and CDR2 FNYEAQ. CDR3 coding DNA: TGTGCCAGCAGCTTATTCGCGGGACAGATTGAAGAGACCCAGTACTTC. It is translated as CASSLFAGQIEETQYF.

Only a few counts were recorded for this clone. This sequence joins TRBV27 and TRBJ2-7, with 10 bases matching TRBD1. Germline CDR1 reads MNHEY; CDR2 reads SMNVEV (reference sequence). The junction had 6 bases not matched to a gene; V was cut back by 5 bases and J by 2 bases. The CDR3 is 15 amino acids. Written as DNA, the CDR3 is TGTGCCAGCAGTCCCTCCGGGACAGGGGCCTACGAGCAGTACTTC. Protein product: CASSPSGTGAYEQYF.